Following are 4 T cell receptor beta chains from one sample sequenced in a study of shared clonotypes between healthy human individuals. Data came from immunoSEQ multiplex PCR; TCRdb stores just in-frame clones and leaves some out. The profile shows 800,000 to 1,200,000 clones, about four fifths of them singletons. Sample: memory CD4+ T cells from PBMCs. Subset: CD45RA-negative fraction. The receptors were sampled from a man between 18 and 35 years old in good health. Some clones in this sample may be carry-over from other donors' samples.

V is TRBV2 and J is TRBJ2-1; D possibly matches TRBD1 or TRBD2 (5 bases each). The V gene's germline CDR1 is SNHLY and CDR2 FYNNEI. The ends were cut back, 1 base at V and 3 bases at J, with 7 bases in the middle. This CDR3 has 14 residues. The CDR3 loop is CASSEGGNYNEQFF. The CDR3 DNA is TGTGCCAGCAGTGAAGGGGGGAACTACAATGAGCAGTTCTTC.

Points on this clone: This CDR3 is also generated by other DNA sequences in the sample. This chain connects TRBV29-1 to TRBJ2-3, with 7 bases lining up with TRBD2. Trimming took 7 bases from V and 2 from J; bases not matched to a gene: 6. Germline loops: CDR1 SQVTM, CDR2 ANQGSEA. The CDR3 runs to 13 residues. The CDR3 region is CSGGGGPTDTQYF. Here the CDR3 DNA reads TGCAGCGGGGGGGGAGGGCCCACAGATACGCAGTATTTT.

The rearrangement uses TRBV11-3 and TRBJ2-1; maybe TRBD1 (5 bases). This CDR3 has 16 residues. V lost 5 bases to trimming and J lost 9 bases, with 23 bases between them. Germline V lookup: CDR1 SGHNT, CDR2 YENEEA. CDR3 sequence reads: CASSPKAGRDISEQFF. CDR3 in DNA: TGTGCCAGCAGCCCCAAAGCCGGCAGGGATATTAGTGAGCAGTTCTTC. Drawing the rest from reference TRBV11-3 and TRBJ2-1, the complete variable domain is EAGVVQSPRYKIIEKKQPVAFWCNPISGHNTLYWYLQNLGQGPELLIRYENEEAVDDSQLPKDRFSAERLKGVDSTLKIQPAELGDSAVYLCASSPKAGRDISEQFFGPGTRLTVL.

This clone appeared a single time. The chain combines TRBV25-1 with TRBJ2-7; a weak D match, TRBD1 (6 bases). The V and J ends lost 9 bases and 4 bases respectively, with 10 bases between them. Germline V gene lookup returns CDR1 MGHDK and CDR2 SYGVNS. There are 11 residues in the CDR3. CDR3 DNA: TGTGCCAGATACAGGGTTTACGAGCAGTACTTC. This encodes CARYRVYEQYF.